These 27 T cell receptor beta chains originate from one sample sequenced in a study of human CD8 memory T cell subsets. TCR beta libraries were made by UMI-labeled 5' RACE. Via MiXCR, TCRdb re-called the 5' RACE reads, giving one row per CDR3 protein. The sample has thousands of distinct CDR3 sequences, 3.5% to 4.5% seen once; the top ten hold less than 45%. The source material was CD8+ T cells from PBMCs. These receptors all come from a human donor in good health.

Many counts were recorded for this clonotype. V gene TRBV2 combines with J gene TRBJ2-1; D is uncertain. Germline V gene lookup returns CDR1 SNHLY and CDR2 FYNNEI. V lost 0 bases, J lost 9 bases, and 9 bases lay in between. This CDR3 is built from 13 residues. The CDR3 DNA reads TGTGCCAGCAGTGAAGCGCCAGCTGGTGAGCAGTTCTTC. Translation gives CASSEAPAGEQFF.

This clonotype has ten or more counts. The CDR3 here is CASSSGGDVRSPLHF. The DNA for the CDR3 is TGCGCCAGCAGTTCAGGGGGCGATGTTCGTTCACCCCTCCACTTT. The genes are TRBV5-1 and TRBJ1-6, with 8 bases that match TRBD1. Germline lookup yields CDR1 SGHRS and CDR2 YFSETQ. This CDR3 region has 15 residues. With V trimmed by 5 bases and J by 9 bases, 10 bases remained unmatched.

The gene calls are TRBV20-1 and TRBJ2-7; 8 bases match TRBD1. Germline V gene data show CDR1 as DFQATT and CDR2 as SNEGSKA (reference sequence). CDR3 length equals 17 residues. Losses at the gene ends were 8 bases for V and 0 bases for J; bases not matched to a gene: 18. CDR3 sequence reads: CSLRVVSQGAYSYEQYF. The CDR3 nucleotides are TGCAGTCTTAGAGTAGTCTCCCAGGGGGCCTACTCCTACGAGCAGTACTTC.

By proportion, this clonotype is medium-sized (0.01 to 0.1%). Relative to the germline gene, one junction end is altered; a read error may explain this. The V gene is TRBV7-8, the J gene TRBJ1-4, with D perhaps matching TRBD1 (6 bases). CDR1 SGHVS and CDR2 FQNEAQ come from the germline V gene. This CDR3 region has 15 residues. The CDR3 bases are TGTGCCAGCAGCCTAGCCCTGGGGGCTTGGGAAAAACTGTTTTTT. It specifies CASSLALGAWEKLFF. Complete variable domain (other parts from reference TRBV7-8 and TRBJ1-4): GAGVSQSPRYKVAKRGQDVALRCDPISGHVSLFWYQQALGQGPEFLTYFQNEAQLDKSGLPSDRFFAERPEGSVSTLKIQRTQQEDSAVYLCASSLALGAWEKLFFGSGTQLSVL.

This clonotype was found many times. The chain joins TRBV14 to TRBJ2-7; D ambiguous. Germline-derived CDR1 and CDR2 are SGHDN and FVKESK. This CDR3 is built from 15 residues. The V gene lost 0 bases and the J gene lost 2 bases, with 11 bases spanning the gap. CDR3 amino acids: CASSQELPATYEQYF. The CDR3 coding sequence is TGTGCCAGCAGCCAAGAACTTCCAGCGACCTACGAGCAGTACTTC.

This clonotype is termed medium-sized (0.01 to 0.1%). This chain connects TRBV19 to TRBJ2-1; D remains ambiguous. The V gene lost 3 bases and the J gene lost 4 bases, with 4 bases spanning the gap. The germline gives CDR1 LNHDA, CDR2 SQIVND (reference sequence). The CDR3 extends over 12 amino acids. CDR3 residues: CASSIPYNEQFF. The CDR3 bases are TGTGCCAGTAGTATTCCGTACAATGAGCAGTTCTTC.

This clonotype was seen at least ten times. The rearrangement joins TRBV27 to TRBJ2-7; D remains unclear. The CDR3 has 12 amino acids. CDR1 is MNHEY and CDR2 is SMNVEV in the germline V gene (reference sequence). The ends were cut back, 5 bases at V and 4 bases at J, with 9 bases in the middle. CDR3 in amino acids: CASSDSRYEQYF. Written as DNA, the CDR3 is TGTGCCAGCAGTGATAGCAGATACGAGCAGTACTTC.

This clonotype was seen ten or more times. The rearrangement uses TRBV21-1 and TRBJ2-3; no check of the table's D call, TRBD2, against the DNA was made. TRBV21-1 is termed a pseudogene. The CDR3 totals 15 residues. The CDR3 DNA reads TGTGCCAGCAGCAAAGGGGAGAACAGCACAGATACGCAGTATTTT. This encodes CASSKGENSTDTQYF.

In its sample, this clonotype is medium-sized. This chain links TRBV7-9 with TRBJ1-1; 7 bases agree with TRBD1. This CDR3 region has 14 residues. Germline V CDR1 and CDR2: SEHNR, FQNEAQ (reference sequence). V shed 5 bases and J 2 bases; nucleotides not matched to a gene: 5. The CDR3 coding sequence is TGTGCCAGCAGCGCGACAGGGTTAAACACTGAAGCTTTCTTT. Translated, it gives CASSATGLNTEAFF.

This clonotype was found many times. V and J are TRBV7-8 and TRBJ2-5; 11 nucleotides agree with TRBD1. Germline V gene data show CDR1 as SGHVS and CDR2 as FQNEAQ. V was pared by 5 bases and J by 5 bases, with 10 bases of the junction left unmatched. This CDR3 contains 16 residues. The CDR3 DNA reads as TGTGCCAGCAGCCAGACGGTGGGACAGGGGGTGGAGACCCAGTACTTC. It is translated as CASSQTVGQGVETQYF.

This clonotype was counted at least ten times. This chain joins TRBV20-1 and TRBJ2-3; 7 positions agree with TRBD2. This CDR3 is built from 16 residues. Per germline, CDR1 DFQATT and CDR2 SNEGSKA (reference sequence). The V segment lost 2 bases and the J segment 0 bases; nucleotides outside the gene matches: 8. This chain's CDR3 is CSARNRAGLSTDTQYF. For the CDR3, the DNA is TGCAGTGCTAGAAATAGAGCGGGGCTTAGCACAGATACGCAGTATTTT.

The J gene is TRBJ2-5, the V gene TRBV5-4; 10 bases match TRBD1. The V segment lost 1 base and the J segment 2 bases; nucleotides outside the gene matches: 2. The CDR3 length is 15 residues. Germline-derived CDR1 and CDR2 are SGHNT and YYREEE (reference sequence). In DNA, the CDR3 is TGTGCCAGCAGCTTGAGGGGACAGGGGCAAGAGACCCAGTACTTC. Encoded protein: CASSLRGQGQETQYF. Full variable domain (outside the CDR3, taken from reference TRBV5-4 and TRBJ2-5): ETGVTQSPTHLIKTRGQQVTLRCSSQSGHNTVSWYQQALGQGPQFIFQYYREEENGRGNFPPRFSGLQFPNYSSELNVNALELDDSALYLCASSLRGQGQETQYFGPGTRLLVL.

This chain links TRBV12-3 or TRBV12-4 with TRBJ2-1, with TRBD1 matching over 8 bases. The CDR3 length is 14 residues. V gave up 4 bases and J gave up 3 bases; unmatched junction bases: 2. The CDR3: CASSSGQGYNEQFF. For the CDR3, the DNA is TGTGCCAGCAGTTCCGGACAGGGCTACAATGAGCAGTTCTTC.

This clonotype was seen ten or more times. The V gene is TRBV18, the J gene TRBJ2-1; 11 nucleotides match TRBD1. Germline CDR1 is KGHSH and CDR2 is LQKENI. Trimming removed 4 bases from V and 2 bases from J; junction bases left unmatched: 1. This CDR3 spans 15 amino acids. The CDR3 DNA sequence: TGTGCCAGCTCACGGGGACAGGGGGCCTACAATGAGCAGTTCTTC. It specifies CASSRGQGAYNEQFF.

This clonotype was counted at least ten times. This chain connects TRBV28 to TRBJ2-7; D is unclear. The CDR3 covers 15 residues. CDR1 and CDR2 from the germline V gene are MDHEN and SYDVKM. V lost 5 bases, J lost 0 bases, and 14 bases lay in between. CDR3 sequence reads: CASSLGSSDSYEQYF. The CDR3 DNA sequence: TGTGCCAGCAGTCTTGGATCCTCCGACTCCTACGAGCAGTACTTC.

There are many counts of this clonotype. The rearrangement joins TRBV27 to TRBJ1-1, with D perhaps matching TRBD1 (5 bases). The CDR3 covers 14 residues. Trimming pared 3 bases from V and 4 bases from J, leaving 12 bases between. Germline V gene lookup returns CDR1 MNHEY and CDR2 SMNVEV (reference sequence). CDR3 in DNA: TGTGCCAGCAGTTTGGGGAGAGGGGTCACTGAAGCTTTCTTT. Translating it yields CASSLGRGVTEAFF.

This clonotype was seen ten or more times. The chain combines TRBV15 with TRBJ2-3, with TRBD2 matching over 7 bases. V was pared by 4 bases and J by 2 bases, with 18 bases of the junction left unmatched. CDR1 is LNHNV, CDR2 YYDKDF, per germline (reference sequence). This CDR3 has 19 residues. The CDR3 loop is CATSTGLDENPETTDTQYF. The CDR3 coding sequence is TGTGCCACCAGCACAGGACTAGACGAAAATCCGGAAACCACAGATACGCAGTATTTT.

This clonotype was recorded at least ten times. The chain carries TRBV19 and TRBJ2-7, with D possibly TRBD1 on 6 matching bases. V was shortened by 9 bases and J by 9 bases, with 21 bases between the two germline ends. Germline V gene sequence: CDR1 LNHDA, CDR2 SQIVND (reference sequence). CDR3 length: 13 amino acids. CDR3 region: CASEGVPATGQYF. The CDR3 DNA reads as TGTGCCAGCGAGGGGGTCCCGGCCACCGGGCAGTACTTC.

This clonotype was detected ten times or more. The CDR3 reads CASSALGPTREGNTEAFF. The CDR3 region has the DNA TGCGCCAGCAGTGCCTTAGGCCCCACAAGGGAAGGAAACACTGAAGCTTTCTTT. This chain uses TRBV10-2 with TRBJ1-1, with D unclear. Trimming removed 4 bases at V and 2 bases at J, with 23 bases between. Germline CDR1 is WSHSY and CDR2 is SAAADI. This CDR3 comprises 18 residues.

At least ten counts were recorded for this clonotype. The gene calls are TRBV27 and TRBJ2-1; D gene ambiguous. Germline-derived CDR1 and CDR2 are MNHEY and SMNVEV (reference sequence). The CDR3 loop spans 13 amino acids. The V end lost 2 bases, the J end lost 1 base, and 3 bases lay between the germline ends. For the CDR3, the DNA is TGTGCCAGCAGTTTAGGATCCTACAATGAGCAGTTCTTC. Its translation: CASSLGSYNEQFF.

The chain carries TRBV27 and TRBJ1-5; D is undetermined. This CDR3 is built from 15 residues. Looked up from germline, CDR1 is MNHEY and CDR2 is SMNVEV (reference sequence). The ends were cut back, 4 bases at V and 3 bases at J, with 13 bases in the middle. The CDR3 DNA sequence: TGTGCCAGCAGTTCAGAGGGTTCGGACAATCAGCCCCAGCATTTT. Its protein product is CASSSEGSDNQPQHF.

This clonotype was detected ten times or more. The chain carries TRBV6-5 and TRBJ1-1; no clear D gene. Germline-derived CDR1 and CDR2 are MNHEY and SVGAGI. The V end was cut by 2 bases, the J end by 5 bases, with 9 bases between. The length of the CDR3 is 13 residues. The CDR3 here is CASSYNPGTEAFF. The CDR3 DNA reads TGTGCCAGCAGTTACAACCCTGGGACTGAAGCTTTCTTT.

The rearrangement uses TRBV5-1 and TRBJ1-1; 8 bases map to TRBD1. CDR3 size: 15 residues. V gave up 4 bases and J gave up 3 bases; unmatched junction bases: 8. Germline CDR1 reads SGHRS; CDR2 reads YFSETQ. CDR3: CASSRGQGWHTEAFF. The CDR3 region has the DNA TGCGCCAGCAGCCGCGGACAGGGATGGCACACTGAAGCTTTCTTT.

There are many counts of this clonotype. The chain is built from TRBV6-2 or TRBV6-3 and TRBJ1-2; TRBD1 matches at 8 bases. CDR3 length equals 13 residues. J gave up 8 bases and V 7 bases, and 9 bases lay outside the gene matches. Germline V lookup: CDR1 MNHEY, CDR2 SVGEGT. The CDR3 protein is CASTTKDREGYTF. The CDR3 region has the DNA TGTGCCAGCACGACGAAGGACAGGGAAGGCTACACCTTC.

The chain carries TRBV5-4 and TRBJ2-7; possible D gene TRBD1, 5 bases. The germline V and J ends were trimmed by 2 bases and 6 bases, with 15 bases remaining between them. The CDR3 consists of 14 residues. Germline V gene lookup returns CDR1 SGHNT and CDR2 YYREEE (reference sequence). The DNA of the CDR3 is TGTGCCAGCAGCTTCGGTGGCAGGGTGACCGAGCAGTACTTC. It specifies CASSFGGRVTEQYF.

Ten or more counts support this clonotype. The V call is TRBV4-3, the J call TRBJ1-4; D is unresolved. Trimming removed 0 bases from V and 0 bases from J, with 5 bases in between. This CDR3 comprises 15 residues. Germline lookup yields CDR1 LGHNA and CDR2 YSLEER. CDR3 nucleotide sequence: TGCGCCAGCAGCCAAGATACCTCAACTAATGAAAAACTGTTTTTT. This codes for CASSQDTSTNEKLFF.

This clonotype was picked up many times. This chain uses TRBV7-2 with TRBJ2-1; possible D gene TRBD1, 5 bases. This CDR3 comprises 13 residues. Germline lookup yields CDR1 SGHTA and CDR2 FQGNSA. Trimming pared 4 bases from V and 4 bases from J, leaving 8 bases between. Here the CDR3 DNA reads TGTGCCAGCAGCTCCCGACAGTACAATGAGCAGTTCTTC. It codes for CASSSRQYNEQFF.